The rows below give T cell receptor beta chains drawn from one sample of a study of OX40 agonist ivuxolimab in advanced cancers. Generated by immunoSEQ multiplex PCR, the TCRdb table keeps only in-frame clones and is missing some. The sample includes tens of thousands of clones, approximately 92% of them seen just once. The sample in question was CD4+ or CD8+ T cells sorted from blood, obtained in a trial of the OX40 agonist ivuxolimab. These receptors were obtained from an adult with an advanced solid tumor such as melanoma, head and neck, liver or kidney cancer. Each CDR3 is given with its conserved first and last residue. A D gene is named only where the DNA matches it firmly. Clone size is stated in some rows and not others, as once, few, many or a class when expanded.

>TRBJ2-1|NA|TRBD2|TRBV28
TGTGCCAGCGCCAACTTGCGGGAGGACAATGAGCAGTTCTTC
CASANLREDNEQFF
>TRBJ2-1|NA|NA|TRBV21-1
TGTGCCAGCAGCAAAGAACTACCACATGGGGACAATGAGCAGTTCTTC
CASSKELPHGDNEQFF
>TRBJ1-1|NA|NA|TRBV6-5
TGTGCCAGCAGTTACTCGGGTGTGAGAACTGAAGCTTTCTTT
CASSYSGVRTEAFF
>TRBJ1-3|NA|NA|TRBV6-1
TGTGCCAGCAGTGACCTTTGGAGGGGCGCAAGCTCTGGAAACACCATATATTTT
CASSDLWRGASSGNTIYF
>TRBJ2-7|NA|TRBD2|TRBV14
TGTGCCAGCAACCCCGGGAGGACCTACGAGCAGTACTTC
CASNPGRTYEQYF
>TRBJ2-1|NA|NA|TRBV9
TGTGCCAGTGCCCCCTTTATTACGAATGAGCAGTTCTTC
CASAPFITNEQFF
>TRBJ1-5|NA|NA|TRBV28
TGTGCCAGCAGTTTAACGGAGGGCAATCAGCCCCAGCATTTT
CASSLTEGNQPQHF
>TRBJ2-3|NA|NA|TRBV6-4
TGTGCCAGCAGTGACTTCCCGGAAGGGAGTACGCAGTATTTT
CASSDFPEGSTQYF
>TRBJ2-7|NA|NA|TRBV5-4
TGTGCCAGCAGCTTCGGACAGTCCTACGAGCAGTACTTC
CASSFGQSYEQYF
>TRBJ1-1|NA|NA|TRBV28
TGTGCCAGCAGTTTTGCAGGATTCATGAACACTGAAGCTTTCTTT
CASSFAGFMNTEAFF
>TRBJ2-1|NA|TRBD2|TRBV9
TGTGCCAGCAGCGCCGCTACTAGCGGGAGCCTGCATGAGCAGTTCTTC
CASSAATSGSLHEQFF
>TRBJ2-7|NA|NA|TRBV13
TGTGCCAGCAGCGTTAGCGGTGCCTCCTACGAGCAGTACTTC
CASSVSGASYEQYF
>TRBJ2-7|NA|NA|TRBV5-1
TGCGCCAGCAGCTCCTTACACGACAGCTACGAGCAGTACTTC
CASSSLHDSYEQYF
>TRBJ2-5|NA|NA|TRBV6-6
TGTGCCAGCAGTTACGCAGAGACCCAGTACTTC
CASSYAETQYF
>TRBJ2-3|NA|NA|TRBV9
TGTGCCAGCAGCGTAGAGGACAGTACCACAGATACGCAGTATTTT
CASSVEDSTTDTQYF
>TRBJ1-1|NA|NA|TRBV27
TGTGCCAGCAGTTTAAGGACAGCCACTGAAGCTTTCTTT
CASSLRTATEAFF
>TRBJ1-2|few|NA|TRBV9
TGTGCCAGCAGCGTAGGGGCGGCAGGGGCGGTCTATGGCTACACCTTC
CASSVGAAGAVYGYTF
>TRBJ2-7|NA|TRBD2|TRBV4-2
TGTGCCAGCAGCCAAGCGGGGGGGCATTACGAGCAGTACTTC
CASSQAGGHYEQYF
>TRBJ2-5|NA|TRBD1|TRBV5-1
TGCGCCAGCAGCTTGCACTCAGGGGGCTACCAAGAGACCCAGTACTTC
CASSLHSGGYQETQYF
>TRBJ2-4|NA|TRBD1|TRBV5-1
TGCGCCAGCAGCAGGACAGGGTTTGACATTCAGTACTTC
CASSRTGFDIQYF
>TRBJ2-5|NA|TRBD2|TRBV2
TGTGCCAGCAGCGGGGCCGGGACTAGCGGGGGGCGTAGGGAGACCCAGTACTTC
CASSGAGTSGGRRETQYF
>TRBJ2-1|NA|TRBD2|TRBV5-6
TGTGCCAGCAGCCACGCAACTAGCGGGGGGCTCCACAATGAGCAGTTCTTC
CASSHATSGGLHNEQFF
>TRBJ2-7|NA|NA|TRBV2
TGTGCCAGCGTACTACTCACCTACGAGCAGTACTTC
CASVLLTYEQYF
>TRBJ2-2|NA|NA|TRBV7-9
TGTGCCAGGGCGGGGACCGGGGAGCTGTTTTTT
CARAGTGELFF
>TRBJ1-4|once|TRBD1|TRBV27
TGTGCCAGCAGTACCGGGACAGGGAATGAAAAACTGTTTTTT
CASSTGTGNEKLFF
>TRBJ2-7|NA|NA|TRBV28
TGTGCCAGCTCCAGGGAGTTGAGCTACGAGCAGTACTTC
CASSRELSYEQYF
>TRBJ2-3|NA|TRBD1|TRBV10-2
TGCGCCAGCAGTGGGGGACAGCCTGATACGCAGTATTTT
CASSGGQPDTQYF
>TRBJ2-1|NA|NA|TRBV27
TGTGCCAGCAGTTTAGCGTCGGGTCTGAAGCAGTTCTTC
CASSLASGLKQFF
>TRBJ2-7|NA|NA|TRBV4-1
TGCGCCAGCAGCCAAGTATATCCGAGCTCCTACGAGCAGTACTTC
CASSQVYPSSYEQYF
>TRBJ1-2|NA|NA|TRBV27
TGTGCCAGCAGTTTATCGCCCAGTCGCTATGGCTACACCTTC
CASSLSPSRYGYTF
>TRBJ2-1|NA|NA|TRBV7-2
TGTGCCAGCAGCCGAACAAGTTACAATGAGCAGTTCTTC
CASSRTSYNEQFF
>TRBJ2-2|NA|TRBD1|TRBV7-9
TGTGCCAGCAGCTTAAGGGACAGGGGTGCCGGGGAGCTGTTTTTT
CASSLRDRGAGELFF
>TRBJ2-7|NA|NA|TRBV5-6
TGTGCCAGCAGCTTGGAGACCTCCTACGAGCAGTACTTC
CASSLETSYEQYF
>TRBJ2-7|NA|TRBD2|TRBV11-2
TGTGCCAGCAGCTTAGAGCCTAGCGGTTTCTACGAGCAGTACTTC
CASSLEPSGFYEQYF
>TRBJ2-5|NA|NA|TRBV27
TGTGCCCGCACAAGGGGGGGAGGCGGGACCCAGTACTTC
CARTRGGGGTQYF
>TRBJ2-7|NA|NA|TRBV27
TGTGCCAGCAGTTTTTCGGGTTCCTACGAGCAGTACTTC
CASSFSGSYEQYF
>TRBJ1-6|once|NA|TRBV11-1
TGTGCCAGCAGCCCTCGCGCAGGGGTAGGGTCACCCCTCCACTTT
CASSPRAGVGSPLHF
>TRBJ1-1|few|NA|TRBV2
TGTGCCAGCAGGGAGGGGCGGAACACTGAAGCTTTCTTT
CASREGRNTEAFF
>TRBJ1-5|once|TRBD1|TRBV2
TGTGCCAGCAGCCCCGGACAGGGGAATCAGCCCCAGCATTTT
CASSPGQGNQPQHF
>TRBJ2-1|NA|TRBD2|TRBV27
TGTGCCAGCGTGGGCGGGAGTACCTACAATGAGCAGTTCTTC
CASVGGSTYNEQFF
>TRBJ2-7|NA|TRBD1|TRBV10-3
TGTGCCATCAGTGACTTTGGGACAGGCTACGAGCAGTACTTC
CAISDFGTGYEQYF
>TRBJ2-2|NA|NA|TRBV5-6
TGTGCCAGCAGCTTCAACACCGGGGAGCTGTTTTTT
CASSFNTGELFF
>TRBJ1-1|few|NA|TRBV30
TGTGCCTGGAGTGTACCCGACAGGAGGAACACTGAAGCTTTCTTT
CAWSVPDRRNTEAFF
>TRBJ2-5|few|TRBD1|TRBV12-5
TGTGCTAGTGGTTTGACCGGACAGGGGGCCGGCCAAGAGACCCAGTACTTC
CASGLTGQGAGQETQYF
>TRBJ2-1|NA|TRBD1|TRBV6-1
TGTGCCAGCAGAGGACAGGGAGTTAATGAGCAGTTCTTC
CASRGQGVNEQFF